The clone carrying this TCR beta chain was seen more than once but under ten times. Its antigen is not identified. This record comes from a study of cytomegalovirus exposure and HLA in healthy donors. Regarding the study as a whole: Upon later analysis, HLA-associated TCR beta chains proved more clonally expanded than other, equally common chains. Altogether, around 160 TCR beta chains were recorded as cytomegalovirus-associated.

Primers for the PCR totalled 60 Vbeta and 13 Jbeta. In the original analysis: Later work found 65 million to 85 million unique TCR beta chains, with about 10 million shared. TCRdb keeps only in-frame clones here, not all; method: immunoSEQ multiplex PCR. Clonal size and the V and J genes are those of that table, whereas D and trimming came from the DNA. The repertoire holds approximately 190,000 clones, with 84% as singletons. V lost 1 base, J lost 7 bases, and 5 bases stayed unmatched. This CDR3 has 16 residues. CDR1 is SGHDT, CDR2 YYEEEE, per germline. When sampled, the donors appeared nominally healthy, though they likely had unrecorded immune exposures.

The sequence came from a boy younger than 18 in good health and CMV-seronegative. Sequencing was performed on PBMCs. The rearrangement joins TRBV5-6 to TRBJ1-6; TRBD1 aligns across 10 bases. The CDR3 loop is CASSLSGTGVNSPLHF. CDR3 bases: TGTGCCAGCAGCTTGTCCGGGACAGGGGTGAATTCACCCCTCCACTTT.